This T cell receptor beta chain came from a study of T cells in Graves' hyperthyroidism and ophthalmopathy. Study overall: It was at initial diagnosis, before any treatment, that peripheral blood was collected. Study-wide results and caveats: Blood samples included most of the expanded thyroid clonotypes exceeding 0.001.

RNA transcripts were the template for amplifying TCR beta CDR3 regions. The TCR CDR3 first-round RT-PCR relied on the HTBI primer set. MiXCR, applied by TCRdb to the multiplex PCR reads, yields one record per CDR3 protein. The repertoire holds about 690,000 distinct CDR3 sequences, with 17% as singletons. In patients aged 18 to 65, hyperthyroidism was newly diagnosed, with duration under 2 months. As for this clonotype: Antigen unknown.

Germline loops: CDR1 KGHSH, CDR2 LQKENI. The CDR3 extends over 12 amino acids. With 3 bases removed from V and 3 bases from J, the gap between germline ends came to 5 bases. This chain uses TRBV18 with TRBJ1-1; no firm D call. Sample: blood. The source is a man aged 45-60 years with Graves' hyperthyroidism. This CDR3 reads CASSPAYTEAFF. As DNA, the CDR3 is TGTGCCAGCTCACCCGCGTACACTGAAGCTTTCTTT.